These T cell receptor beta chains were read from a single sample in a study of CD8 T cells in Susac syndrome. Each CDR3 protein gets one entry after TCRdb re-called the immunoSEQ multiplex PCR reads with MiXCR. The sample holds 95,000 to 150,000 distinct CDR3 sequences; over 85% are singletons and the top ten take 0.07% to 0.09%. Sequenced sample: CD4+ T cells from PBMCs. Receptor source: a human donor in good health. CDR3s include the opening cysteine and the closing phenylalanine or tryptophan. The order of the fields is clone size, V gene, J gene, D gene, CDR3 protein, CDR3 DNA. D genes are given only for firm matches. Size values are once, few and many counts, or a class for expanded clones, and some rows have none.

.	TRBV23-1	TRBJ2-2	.	CASSPRGRALQPTGELFF	TGCGCCAGCAGTCCCCGCGGCCGGGCCCTACAACCCACCGGGGAGCTGTTTTTT
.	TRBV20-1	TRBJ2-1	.	CSAREGGNEQFF	TGCAGTGCCCGTGAAGGCGGTAATGAGCAGTTCTTC
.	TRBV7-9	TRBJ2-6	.	CASSLGQLGEYSGANVLTF	TGTGCCAGCAGCTTAGGACAGCTAGGCGAATACTCTGGGGCCAACGTCCTGACTTTC
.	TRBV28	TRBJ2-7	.	CASSLGLPYEQYF	TGTGCCAGCAGTTTGGGACTCCCCTACGAGCAGTACTTC
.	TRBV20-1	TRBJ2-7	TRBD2	CSAREAGLAGGNYEQYF	TGCAGTGCTAGAGAAGCCGGTTTGGCGGGAGGCAACTACGAGCAGTACTTC
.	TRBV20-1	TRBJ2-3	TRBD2	CSADPPAGGTDTQYF	TGCAGTGCTGACCCCCCAGCGGGGGGCACAGATACGCAGTATTTT
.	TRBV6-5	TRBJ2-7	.	CASREGGRFYEQYF	TGTGCCAGCAGGGAGGGGGGGCGATTCTACGAGCAGTACTTC
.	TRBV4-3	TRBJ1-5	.	CASSLANRDNQPQHF	TGCGCCAGCAGCCTCGCCAACCGGGACAATCAGCCCCAGCATTTT
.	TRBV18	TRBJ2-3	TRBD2	CASSPRREKGADTQYF	TGTGCCAGCTCACCCCGGCGGGAGAAAGGTGCAGATACGCAGTATTTT
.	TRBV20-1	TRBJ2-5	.	CSATSQGREETQYF	TGCAGTGCCACTAGCCAGGGGCGGGAGGAGACCCAGTACTTC
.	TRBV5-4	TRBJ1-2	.	CASGTPGRYGYTF	TGTGCCAGCGGCACCCCAGGGCGGTATGGCTACACCTTC
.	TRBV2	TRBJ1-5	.	CASSARHSNQPQHF	TGTGCCAGCAGTGCCCGACATAGCAATCAGCCCCAGCATTTT
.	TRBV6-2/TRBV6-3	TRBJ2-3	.	CASSYLSTGEGTDTQYF	TGTGCCAGCAGTTACCTCTCGACAGGGGAGGGGACAGATACGCAGTATTTT
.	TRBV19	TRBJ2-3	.	CASSSSGLDTQYF	TGTGCCAGTAGCTCAAGCGGGCTAGATACGCAGTATTTT
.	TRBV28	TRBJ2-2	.	CASGLLARTGELFF	TGTGCCAGCGGCCTTTTAGCACGCACCGGGGAGCTGTTTTTT
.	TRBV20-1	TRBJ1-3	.	CSATLSGNTIYF	TGCAGTGCCACCCTGTCTGGAAACACCATATATTTT
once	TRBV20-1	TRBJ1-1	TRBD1	CSARGQGAENTEAFF	TGCAGTGCTAGAGGACAGGGGGCAGAGAACACTGAAGCTTTCTTT
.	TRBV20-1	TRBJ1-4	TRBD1	CSAPSGTGVMKEKLFF	TGCAGTGCTCCGTCCGGGACAGGGGTGATGAAGGAAAAACTGTTTTTT
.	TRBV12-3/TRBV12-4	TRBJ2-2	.	CASSPRDFGTGELFF	TGTGCCAGCAGTCCCCGGGACTTCGGCACCGGGGAGCTGTTTTTT
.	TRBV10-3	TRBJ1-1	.	CAIRGLGNTEAFF	TGTGCCATCAGGGGACTCGGGAACACTGAAGCTTTCTTT
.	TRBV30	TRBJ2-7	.	CAWSSSGTDYEQYF	TGTGCCTGGAGTTCCTCCGGGACCGACTACGAGCAGTACTTC
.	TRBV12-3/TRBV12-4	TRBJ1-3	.	CASSLALFFSGNTIYF	TGTGCCAGCAGTTTAGCGTTATTCTTCTCTGGAAACACCATATATTTT
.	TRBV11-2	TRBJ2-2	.	CASFVKGSGELFF	TGTGCCAGCTTTGTAAAGGGTTCCGGGGAGCTGTTTTTT
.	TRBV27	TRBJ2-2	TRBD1	CASSRTGTGNTGELFF	TGTGCCAGCAGCCGGACCGGGACAGGGAACACCGGGGAGCTGTTTTTT
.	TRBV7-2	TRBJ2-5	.	CASSLYETQYF	TGTGCCAGCAGCTTATACGAGACCCAGTACTTC
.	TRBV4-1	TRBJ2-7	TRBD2	CASSQGHGRASYEQYF	TGCGCCAGCAGCCAAGGTCACGGGAGGGCCTCCTACGAGCAGTACTTC
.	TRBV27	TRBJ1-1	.	CASSTGQMNTEAFF	TGTGCCAGCAGCACCGGACAGATGAACACTGAAGCTTTCTTT
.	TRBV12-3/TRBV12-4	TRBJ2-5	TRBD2	CASSTRGLAGEETQYF	TGTGCCAGCAGTACCCGCGGACTAGCGGGAGAAGAGACCCAGTACTTC
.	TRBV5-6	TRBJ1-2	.	CASSLPDGTYGYTF	TGTGCCAGCAGCTTGCCGGACGGAACCTATGGCTACACCTTC
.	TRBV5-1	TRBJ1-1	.	CASSLTLGGDTEAFF	TGCGCCAGCAGCCTAACGTTAGGGGGGGACACTGAAGCTTTCTTT
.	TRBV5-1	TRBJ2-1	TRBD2	CASSLTGGYNEQFF	TGCGCCAGCAGCTTGACGGGAGGATACAATGAGCAGTTCTTC
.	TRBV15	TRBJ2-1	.	CATSRVQFNEQFF	TGTGCCACCAGCAGAGTTCAGTTCAATGAGCAGTTCTTC
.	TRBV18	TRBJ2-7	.	CASSPYDTGLSEQYF	TGTGCCAGCTCACCTTACGACACAGGGTTGAGCGAGCAGTACTTC
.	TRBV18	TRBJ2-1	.	CASAADREQFF	TGTGCCAGCGCCGCCGACAGGGAGCAGTTCTTC
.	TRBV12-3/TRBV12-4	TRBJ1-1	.	CASSRVFNTEAFF	TGTGCCAGCAGTAGGGTCTTCAACACTGAAGCTTTCTTT
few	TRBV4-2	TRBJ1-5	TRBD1	CASSPGQNNQPQHF	TGTGCCAGCAGCCCGGGACAGAACAATCAGCCCCAGCATTTT
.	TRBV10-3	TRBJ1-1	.	CAISADRLNTEAFF	TGTGCCATCAGTGCGGACCGACTGAACACTGAAGCTTTCTTT
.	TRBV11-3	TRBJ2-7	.	CASSPDMGGTEQYF	TGTGCCAGCAGCCCCGACATGGGTGGAACCGAGCAGTACTTC
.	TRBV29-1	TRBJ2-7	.	CSVAPRTGAYEQYF	TGCAGCGTTGCCCCCCGGACCGGCGCCTACGAGCAGTACTTC
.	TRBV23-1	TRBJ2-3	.	CASSHSDRKTDTQYF	TGCGCCAGCAGTCATTCGGACAGAAAGACAGATACGCAGTATTTT
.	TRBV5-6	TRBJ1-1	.	CASSRYGRLNTEAFF	TGTGCCAGCAGCCGGTACGGCCGTTTGAACACTGAAGCTTTCTTT
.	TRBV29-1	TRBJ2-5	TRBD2	CLGGGEQETQYF	TGCTTGGGCGGGGGAGAGCAAGAGACCCAGTACTTC
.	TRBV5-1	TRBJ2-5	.	CASSLDSQETQYF	TGCGCCAGCAGCTTGGACAGTCAAGAGACCCAGTACTTC
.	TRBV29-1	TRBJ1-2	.	CSSRGADDGYTF	TGCAGCTCGAGGGGGGCAGACGATGGCTACACCTTC
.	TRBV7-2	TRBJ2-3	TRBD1	CASSLQGARPDTQYF	TGTGCCAGCAGCCTACAGGGGGCACGACCAGATACGCAGTATTTT
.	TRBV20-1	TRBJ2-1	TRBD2	CSARVVASGRSNEQFF	TGCAGTGCTAGAGTCGTGGCTAGCGGGAGGTCCAATGAGCAGTTCTTC
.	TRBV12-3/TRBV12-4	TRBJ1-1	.	CASSFSRGTEAFF	TGTGCCAGCAGTTTCAGTCGAGGGACTGAAGCTTTCTTT
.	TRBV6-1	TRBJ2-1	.	CASRLSDAGSYNEQFF	TGTGCCAGCAGACTTTCCGACGCCGGCTCCTACAATGAGCAGTTCTTC
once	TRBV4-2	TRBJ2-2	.	CASSQEIKGDVTGELFF	TGTGCCAGCAGCCAAGAAATCAAGGGAGACGTCACCGGGGAGCTGTTTTTT
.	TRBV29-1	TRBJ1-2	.	CSVGTLGGGYTF	TGCAGCGTAGGGACGCTGGGTGGGGGCTACACCTTC
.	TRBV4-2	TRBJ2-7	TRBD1	CASSQEDRAYEQYF	TGTGCCAGCAGCCAAGAAGACAGGGCCTACGAGCAGTACTTC
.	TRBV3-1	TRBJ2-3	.	CASSPNAGTDTQYF	TGTGCCAGCAGCCCGAACGCAGGCACAGATACGCAGTATTTT
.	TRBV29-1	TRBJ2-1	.	CSAWADGSYNEQFF	TGCAGCGCATGGGCCGACGGATCGTACAATGAGCAGTTCTTC
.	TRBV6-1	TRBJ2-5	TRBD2	CASSAWTSGKYQETQYF	TGTGCCAGCAGTGCCTGGACTAGCGGAAAGTACCAAGAGACCCAGTACTTC
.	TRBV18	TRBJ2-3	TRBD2	CASSPPQSGGRADTQYF	TGTGCCAGCTCACCACCTCAGTCCGGGGGGAGAGCAGATACGCAGTATTTT
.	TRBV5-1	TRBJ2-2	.	CASSLATGGELFF	TGCGCCAGCAGCTTGGCCACGGGCGGGGAGCTGTTTTTT
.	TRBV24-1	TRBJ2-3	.	CATSDSTDTQYF	TGTGCCACCAGTGACAGCACAGATACGCAGTATTTT